This T cell receptor beta chain comes out of a study of cytomegalovirus exposure and HLA in healthy donors. Study observations and caveats: It is likely that the observed cluster of highly shared sequence variants was a sequencing artifact. Among donors in an Asian-associated ancestry cluster, a later analysis reportedly found fewer N-insertions than the roughly 680-donor mean.

In regard to this clone: The antigen remains undetermined.

It was with 60 Vbeta and 13 Jbeta primers that the PCR ran. Profiling relied on immunoSEQ multiplex PCR, and the TCRdb table lists in-frame clones only, not all of them. The table lists 150,000 to 200,000 clones, 65% to 80% of them singletons. CDR3 size: 10 residues. V gave up 6 bases and J gave up 6 bases, with 4 bases separating them. Germline CDR1 and CDR2: SGHRS and YFSETQ. Sequencing was carried out using PBMCs. This TCR was recovered from a woman in her 40s in good health and CMV-seropositive. The chain joins TRBV5-1 to TRBJ2-1, with D hard to call. The chain's CDR3 is CASTSNEQFF. The CDR3 DNA is TGCGCCAGCACCTCCAATGAGCAGTTCTTC.